The source of this TCR beta chain is a study of response to subunit inactivated influenza vaccine. Study-wide results and caveats: The authors offered the suggestion that each seasonal influenza vaccination recruits few new T cells.

TCRdb re-called the RT-PCR reads through MiXCR, storing one row per CDR3 protein. The sample yields about 180,000 distinct CDR3 sequences, nearly 9.5% seen once. Germline CDR1 reads DFQATT; CDR2 reads SNEGSKA (reference sequence). This CDR3 has 15 amino acids. V gave up 0 bases and J gave up 0 bases, with 9 bases separating them. On this clonotype itself: As yet, its antigen is unknown.

The chain combines TRBV20-1 with TRBJ1-5; D gene uncertain. Material: non-naive T cells sorted from PBMCs, obtained on the day of vaccination. This clonotype was obtained from a man aged 45-60 years who received an inactivated influenza vaccine. CDR3 protein: CSARDGSYSNQPQHF. The CDR3 DNA reads TGCAGTGCTAGAGATGGTAGCTATAGCAATCAGCCCCAGCATTTT.